These 20 T cell receptor beta chains share one sample of origin, sequenced in a study of identical twins. TCRdb independently ran MiXCR on the 5' RACE reads; one entry per CDR3 protein. Of about 890,000 distinct CDR3 sequences listed, approximately 13% were seen once; the top ten hold about 1.5%. These data also featured in a second study, about yellow fever vaccine responses in identical twins.

What was sequenced was PBMCs. The receptors shown here come from a woman under 30 in good health.

The rearrangement uses TRBV28 and TRBJ2-1; the match to TRBD2 covers 10 bases. Trimming at V came to 5 bases and at J to 10 bases, leaving 11 bases not matched to a gene. Germline-derived CDR1 and CDR2 are MDHEN and SYDVKM. This CDR3 contains 15 residues. CDR3 nucleotides: TGTGCCAGCAGTCGTCCTCTAGCGGGAGTAGCCGAGCAGTTCTTC. It encodes CASSRPLAGVAEQFF.

This clonotype came up a few times. CDR3 DNA sequence: TGTGCCAGCAGTAAACTAGCGGCCCCCTACAATGAGCAGTTCTTC. Protein: CASSKLAAPYNEQFF. The chain couples TRBV12-3 or TRBV12-4 to TRBJ2-1; 8 bases line up with TRBD2. The CDR3 totals 15 residues. With V trimmed by 5 bases and J by 2 bases, 5 bases remained unmatched.

This sequence joins TRBV12-3 or TRBV12-4 and TRBJ1-6; 9 bases align to TRBD1. V gave up 6 bases and J gave up 4 bases; unmatched junction bases: 4. The CDR3 is 15 amino acids. CDR3 sequence: CASRRTGVYNSPLHF. CDR3 bases: TGTGCCAGCAGGCGGACAGGGGTATATAATTCACCCCTCCACTTT.

This clonotype was seen repeatedly, ten times or more. The chain couples TRBV4-1 to TRBJ2-1, with 8 bases matching TRBD2. CDR3 length: 17 amino acids. The V gene's germline CDR1 is MGHRA and CDR2 YSYEKL. V lost 0 bases, J lost 5 bases, and 9 bases stayed unmatched. Here the CDR3 DNA reads TGCGCCAGCAGCCAAGATCCCCCCAGCGGGAGAAACAATGAGCAGTTCTTC. It yields the protein CASSQDPPSGRNNEQFF.

This clonotype was seen repeatedly, ten times or more. The chain carries TRBV28 and TRBJ2-1; D call uncertain. The CDR3 loop spans 15 amino acids. V was cut by 3 bases and J by 9 bases, with 18 bases left in between. CDR1 is MDHEN, CDR2 SYDVKM, per germline. The CDR3 sequence is CASSFLASFFAEQFF. The CDR3 DNA is TGTGCCAGCAGTTTTTTAGCTAGTTTTTTTGCTGAGCAGTTCTTC.

This clonotype was counted many times. The chain employs TRBV12-3 or TRBV12-4 and TRBJ1-1; the match to TRBD1 covers 7 bases. The CDR3 covers 13 residues. V dropped 4 bases and J dropped 10; count of bases not matched to a gene: 9. CDR3 sequence (DNA): TGTGCCAGCAGTTCCTCTTACAGGGGCCCAGCTTTCTTT. This gives the protein CASSSSYRGPAFF.

The chain uses TRBV5-1 and TRBJ1-2; D possibly corresponds to TRBD1 (6 bases). The germline V gene encodes CDR1 SGHRS and CDR2 YFSETQ. The ends were cut back, 0 bases at V and 5 bases at J, with 11 bases in the middle. CDR3 length equals 14 residues. Here the CDR3 DNA reads TGCGCCAGCAGCTTGGGGGACACACGATATGGCTACACCTTC. This gives the protein CASSLGDTRYGYTF.

This clonotype was seen a single time. The rearrangement uses TRBV5-1 and TRBJ2-2, with D possibly being TRBD1 (5 bases). Germline CDR1 is SGHRS and CDR2 is YFSETQ. CDR3 length: 16 residues. Trimming stripped 4 bases from V and 6 bases from J, with 19 bases between. The CDR3 here is CASSTSPATASGELFF. Written as DNA, the CDR3 is TGCGCCAGCAGCACGAGTCCGGCGACAGCGTCCGGGGAGCTGTTTTTT.

V gene TRBV9 combines with J gene TRBJ2-1; 12 bases fit TRBD2. V was pared by 4 bases and J by 7 bases, with 6 bases of the junction left unmatched. CDR1 is SGDLS, CDR2 YYNGEE, per germline. This CDR3 region has 15 residues. The CDR3 reads CASSPTSGRTNEQFF. Written as DNA, the CDR3 is TGTGCCAGCAGCCCTACTAGCGGGAGGACAAATGAGCAGTTCTTC.

At least ten counts were recorded for this clonotype. The rearrangement uses TRBV20-1 and TRBJ1-6; TRBD1 agrees at 10 bases. The CDR3 covers 16 residues. V gave up 0 bases and J gave up 5 bases; unmatched junction bases: 4. The germline V gene encodes CDR1 DFQATT and CDR2 SNEGSKA (reference sequence). CDR3 protein: CSARDDGTGDNSPLHF. The CDR3 DNA reads TGCAGTGCTAGAGATGACGGGACAGGGGATAATTCACCCCTCCACTTT.

This clonotype was observed a few times. This sequence joins TRBV6-2 or TRBV6-3 and TRBJ2-7; possibly TRBD2 for D (6 bases). Germline V CDR1 and CDR2: MNHEY, SVGEGT. The CDR3 totals 16 residues. V gave up 5 bases and J gave up 1 base, with 18 bases separating them. The CDR3 coding sequence is TGTGCCAGCAGTAGACCACCGACTAGGATGTCCTACGAGCAGTACGTC. Its protein is CASSRPPTRMSYEQYV.

This clonotype was found a few times. V gene TRBV20-1 combines with J gene TRBJ2-7; 8 bases are a match to TRBD1. With V trimmed by 3 bases and J by 3 bases, 7 bases remained unmatched. The CDR3 is 14 residues long. Germline CDR1 and CDR2: DFQATT and SNEGSKA (reference sequence). Here the CDR3 reads CSASPGGDDYEQYV. DNA of the CDR3: TGCAGTGCTAGTCCAGGGGGCGATGACTACGAGCAGTACGTC.

This clonotype showed up just a few times. The V gene is TRBV11-2, the J gene TRBJ2-1, with 8 bases identical to TRBD2. The V gene end was trimmed by 5 bases and the J gene end by 6 bases; junction bases not matched to a gene: 9. CDR1 and CDR2 (germline): SGHAT, FQNNGV. The CDR3 consists of 15 residues. As DNA, the CDR3 is TGTGCCAGCAGCCTCTTCGCGGGGGGAGCCAATGAGCAGTTCTTC. The encoded protein is CASSLFAGGANEQFF. The variable domain in full, completed from reference TRBV11-2 and TRBJ2-1, reads EAGVAQSPRYKIIEKRQSVAFWCNPISGHATLYWYQQILGQGPKLLIQFQNNGVVDDSQLPKDRFSAERLKGVDSTLKIQPAKLEDSAVYLCASSLFAGGANEQFFGPGTRLTVL.

This clonotype was detected ten times or more. The rearrangement links TRBV20-1 to TRBJ2-5, with 7 bases that match TRBD1. Germline CDR1 DFQATT, CDR2 SNEGSKA (reference sequence). The trim removed 6 bases at V and 2 bases at J, leaving 18 bases unmatched. This CDR3 has 17 amino acids. The CDR3, as DNA: TGCAGTGCAAGTGAGGGGGCCCCCTCGGGGTATCAAGAGACCCAGTACTTC. Its protein is CSASEGAPSGYQETQYF.

The chain is built from TRBV5-1 and TRBJ1-1; TRBD1 matches 8 bases. CDR1 is SGHRS, CDR2 YFSETQ, per germline. The CDR3 loop spans 13 amino acids. Unmatched junction bases numbered 4, after V lost 8 bases and J lost 1 base. The CDR3 sequence is CASGQGQNTEAFF. The CDR3 bases are TGCGCCAGTGGACAGGGCCAGAACACTGAAGCTTTCTTT.

This chain joins TRBV12-3 or TRBV12-4 and TRBJ2-1; 11 positions match TRBD2. V shed 6 bases and J 6 bases; nucleotides not matched to a gene: 7. This CDR3 region has 15 residues. The CDR3 bases are TGTGCCAGCAGCCGACTAGCGGGACGGGGCAATGAGCAGTTCTTC. This encodes CASSRLAGRGNEQFF.

The genes are TRBV5-1 and TRBJ2-5; D is perhaps TRBD1 (6 bases). This CDR3 has 14 amino acids. V was cut by 5 bases and J by 0 bases, with 11 bases left in between. Germline assignment: CDR1 SGHRS and CDR2 YFSETQ. The CDR3 DNA reads TGCGCCAGCAGATTCAGGGGTAACCAAGAGACCCAGTACTTC. Amino acids: CASRFRGNQETQYF.

This clonotype was observed at least ten times. The CDR3 loop is CASSHRSAIEQFF. CDR3 bases: TGTGCCAGCAGTCATAGGAGCGCCATTGAGCAGTTCTTC. This chain connects TRBV7-8 to TRBJ2-1; the D is unclear. CDR1 SGHVS and CDR2 FQNEAQ come from the germline V gene. The CDR3 is 13 amino acids. With 6 bases removed from V and 9 bases from J, the gap between germline ends came to 15 bases.

A few counts support this clonotype. This rearrangement joins TRBV20-1 to TRBJ2-4, with 11 bases fitting TRBD1. This CDR3 comprises 14 residues. V dropped 6 bases and J dropped 9; count of bases not matched to a gene: 10. Germline assignment: CDR1 DFQATT and CDR2 SNEGSKA (reference sequence). This CDR3 is CSAPEGTGGTIQYF. The CDR3 DNA is TGCAGTGCCCCCGAGGGGACAGGGGGGACCATTCAGTACTTC.

The chain joins TRBV11-1 to TRBJ2-3; D tentatively reads TRBD1 or TRBD2 (6 bases each). The CDR3 consists of 19 residues. Trimming took 3 bases from V and 6 from J, leaving 28 bases between them. The germline V gene has CDR1 SGHAT and CDR2 FQDESV (reference sequence). The CDR3 is CASSFPTGGSGGDTDTQYF. In DNA form, the CDR3 reads TGTGCCAGCAGCTTCCCGACAGGCGGTAGCGGTGGGGACACCGATACGCAGTATTTT.